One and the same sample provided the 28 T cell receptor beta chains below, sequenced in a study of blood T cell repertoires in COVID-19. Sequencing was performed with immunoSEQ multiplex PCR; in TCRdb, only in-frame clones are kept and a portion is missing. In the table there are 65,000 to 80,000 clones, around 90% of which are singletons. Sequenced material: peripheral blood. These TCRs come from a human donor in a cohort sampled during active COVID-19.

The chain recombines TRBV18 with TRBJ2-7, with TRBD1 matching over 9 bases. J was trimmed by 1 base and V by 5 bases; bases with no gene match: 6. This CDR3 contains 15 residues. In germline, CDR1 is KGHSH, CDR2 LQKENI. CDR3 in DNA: TGTGCCAGCTCAGACCGGGACAGGGCTTCCTACGAGCAGTACTTC. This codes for CASSDRDRASYEQYF.

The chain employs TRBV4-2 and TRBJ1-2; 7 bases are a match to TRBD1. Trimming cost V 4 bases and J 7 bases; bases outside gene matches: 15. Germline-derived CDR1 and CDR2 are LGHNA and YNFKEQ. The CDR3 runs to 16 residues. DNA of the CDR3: TGTGCCAGCAGCCCACAACAAGACAGGGTTAACGCTGGCTACACCTTC. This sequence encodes CASSPQQDRVNAGYTF.

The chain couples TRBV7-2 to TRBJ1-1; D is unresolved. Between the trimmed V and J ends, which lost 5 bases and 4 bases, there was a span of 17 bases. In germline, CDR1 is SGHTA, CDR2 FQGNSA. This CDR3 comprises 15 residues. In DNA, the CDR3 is TGTGCCAGCAGCCGGCCGGGAGGTAGAAGCACTGAAGCTTTCTTT. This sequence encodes CASSRPGGRSTEAFF. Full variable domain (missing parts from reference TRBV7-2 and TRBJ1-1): GAGVSQSPSNKVTEKGKDVELRCDPISGHTALYWYRQSLGQGLEFLIYFQGNSAPDKSGLPSDRFSAERTGGSVSTLTIQRTQQEDSAVYLCASSRPGGRSTEAFFGQGTRLTVV.

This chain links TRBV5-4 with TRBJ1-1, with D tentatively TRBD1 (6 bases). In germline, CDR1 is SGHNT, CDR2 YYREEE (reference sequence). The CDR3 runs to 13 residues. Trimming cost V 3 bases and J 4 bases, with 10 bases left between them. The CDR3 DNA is TGTGCCAGCAGCTCAGAGGGGGTCACTGAAGCTTTCTTT. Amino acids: CASSSEGVTEAFF.

CDR3 region: CASSQVGVSPLHF. The DNA of the CDR3 is TGTGCCAGCAGCCAAGTAGGGGTTTCACCCCTCCACTTT. The chain employs TRBV14 and TRBJ1-6, with a tentative D call TRBD1 (5 bases). V was trimmed by 1 base and J by 9 bases, leaving 7 bases between them. From germline, CDR1 is SGHDN and CDR2 FVKESK. The CDR3 consists of 13 residues.

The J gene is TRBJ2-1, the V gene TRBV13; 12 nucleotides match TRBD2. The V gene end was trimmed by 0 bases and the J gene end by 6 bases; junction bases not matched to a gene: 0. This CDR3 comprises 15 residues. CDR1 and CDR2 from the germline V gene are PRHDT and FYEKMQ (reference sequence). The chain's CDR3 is CASSLGTSGSNEQFF. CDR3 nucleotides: TGTGCCAGCAGCTTAGGGACTAGCGGGAGCAATGAGCAGTTCTTC.

CDR3 amino acids: CASSLRAGTSGSSYEQYF. In DNA, the CDR3 is TGCGCCAGCAGCCTGCGGGCCGGGACTAGCGGGAGCTCCTACGAGCAGTACTTC. The chain joins TRBV5-1 to TRBJ2-7; 14 nucleotides line up with TRBD2. The CDR3 spans 18 residues. J gave up 0 bases and V 4 bases, and 9 bases lay outside the gene matches. The germline gives CDR1 SGHRS, CDR2 YFSETQ.

The CDR3 reads CASSPAGTDNYEQYF. The DNA of the CDR3 is TGTGCCAGCAGCCCAGCGGGAACTGACAACTACGAGCAGTACTTC. This chain uses TRBV7-6 with TRBJ2-7; 7 nucleotides align to TRBD2. Per the germline V gene, CDR1 is SGHVS and CDR2 is FNYEAQ. Trimming took 5 bases from V and 3 from J; bases not matched to a gene: 10. CDR3 length equals 15 residues.

The DNA of the CDR3 is TGTGCCAGCTCACCAACAGGCTCCTACAATGAGCAGTTCTTC. This translates into CASSPTGSYNEQFF. The chain combines TRBV18 with TRBJ2-1, with D possibly being TRBD1 (5 bases). The CDR3 loop spans 14 amino acids. V lost 2 bases to trimming and J lost 0 bases, with 5 bases between them. Germline CDR1 KGHSH, CDR2 LQKENI.

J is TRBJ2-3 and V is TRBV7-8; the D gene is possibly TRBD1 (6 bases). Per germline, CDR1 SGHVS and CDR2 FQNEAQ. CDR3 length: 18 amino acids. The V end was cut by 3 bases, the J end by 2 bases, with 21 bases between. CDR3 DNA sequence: TGTGCCAGCAGCTTGGCGAGCCTTGGACAGTTTCTCACAGATACGCAGTATTTT. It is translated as CASSLASLGQFLTDTQYF.

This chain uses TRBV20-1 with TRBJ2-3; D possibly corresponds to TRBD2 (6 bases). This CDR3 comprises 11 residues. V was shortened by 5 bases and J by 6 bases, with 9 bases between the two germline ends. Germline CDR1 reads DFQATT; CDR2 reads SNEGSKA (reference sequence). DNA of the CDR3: TGCAGTGCTGACGGAGGGGATACGCAGTATTTT. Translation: CSADGGDTQYF.

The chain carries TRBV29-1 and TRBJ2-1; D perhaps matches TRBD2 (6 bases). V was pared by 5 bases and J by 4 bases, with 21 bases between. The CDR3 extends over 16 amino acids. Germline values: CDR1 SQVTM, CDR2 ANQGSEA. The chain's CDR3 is CSVPEVGTSPYNEQFF. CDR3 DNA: TGCAGCGTTCCAGAAGTGGGGACTTCTCCATACAATGAGCAGTTCTTC.

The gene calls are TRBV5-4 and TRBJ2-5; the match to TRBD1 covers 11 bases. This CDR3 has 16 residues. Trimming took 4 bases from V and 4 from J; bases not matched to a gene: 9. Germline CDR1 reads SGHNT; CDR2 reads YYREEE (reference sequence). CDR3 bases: TGTGCCAGCAGCCGAAATCCCGGGACAGGGGGAGAGACCCAGTACTTC. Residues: CASSRNPGTGGETQYF.

CDR3 residues: CASSQDWGLAGETQYF. As DNA, the CDR3 is TGCGCCAGCAGCCAAGATTGGGGACTAGCAGGAGAGACCCAGTACTTC. V and J are TRBV4-1 and TRBJ2-5, with 9 bases identical to TRBD2. The CDR3 is made up of 16 amino acids. CDR1 MGHRA and CDR2 YSYEKL come from the germline V gene. V was clipped by 0 bases and J by 4 bases; unmatched bases: 6.

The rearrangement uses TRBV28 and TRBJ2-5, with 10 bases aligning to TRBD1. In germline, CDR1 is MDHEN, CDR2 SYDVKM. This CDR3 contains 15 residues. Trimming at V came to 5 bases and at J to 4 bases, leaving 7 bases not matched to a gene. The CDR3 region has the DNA TGTGCCAGCAGTCCCAGACAGGGGGCTGCAGAGACCCAGTACTTC. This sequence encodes CASSPRQGAAETQYF.

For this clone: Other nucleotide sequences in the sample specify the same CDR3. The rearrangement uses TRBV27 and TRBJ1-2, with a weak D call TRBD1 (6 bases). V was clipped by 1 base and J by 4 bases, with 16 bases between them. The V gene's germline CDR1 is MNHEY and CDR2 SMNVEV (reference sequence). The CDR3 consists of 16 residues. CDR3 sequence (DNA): TGTGCCAGCAGTTTATGGGGACAAGGTGGAGGCTATGGCTACACCTTC. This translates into CASSLWGQGGGYGYTF.

CDR3 region: CASSQVQTSGSPNEQFF. The DNA for the CDR3 is TGCGCCAGCAGCCAAGTCCAAACTAGCGGGAGCCCAAATGAGCAGTTCTTC. The chain carries TRBV4-1 and TRBJ2-1; TRBD2 matches 11 bases. The CDR3 covers 17 residues. The V gene's germline CDR1 is MGHRA and CDR2 YSYEKL. V was clipped by 1 base and J by 7 bases; unmatched bases: 9.

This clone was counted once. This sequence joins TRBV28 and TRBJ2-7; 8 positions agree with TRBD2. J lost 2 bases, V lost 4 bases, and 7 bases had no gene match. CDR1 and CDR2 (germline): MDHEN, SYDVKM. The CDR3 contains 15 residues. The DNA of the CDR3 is TGTGCCAGCAGTTCCAGCGGGAGCTTGGCCTACGAGCAGTACTTC. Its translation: CASSSSGSLAYEQYF.

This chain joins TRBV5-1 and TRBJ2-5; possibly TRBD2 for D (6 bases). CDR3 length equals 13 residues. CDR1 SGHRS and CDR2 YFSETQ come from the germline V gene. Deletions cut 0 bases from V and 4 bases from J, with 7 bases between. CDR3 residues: CASSLGEVETQYF. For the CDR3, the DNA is TGCGCCAGCAGCTTGGGGGAGGTAGAGACCCAGTACTTC.

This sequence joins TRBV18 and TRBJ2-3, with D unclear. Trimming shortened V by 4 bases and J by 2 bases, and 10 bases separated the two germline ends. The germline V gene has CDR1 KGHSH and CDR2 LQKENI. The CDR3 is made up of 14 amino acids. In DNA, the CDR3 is TGTGCCAGCTCACGTAACAGACACACAGATACGCAGTATTTT. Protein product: CASSRNRHTDTQYF.

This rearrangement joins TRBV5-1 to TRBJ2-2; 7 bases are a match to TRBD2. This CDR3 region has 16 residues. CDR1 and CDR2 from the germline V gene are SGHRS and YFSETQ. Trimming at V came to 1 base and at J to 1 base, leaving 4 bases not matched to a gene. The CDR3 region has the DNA TGCGCCAGCAGCTTGAGTGGGAGGGTGAACACCGGGGAGCTGTTTTTT. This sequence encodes CASSLSGRVNTGELFF.

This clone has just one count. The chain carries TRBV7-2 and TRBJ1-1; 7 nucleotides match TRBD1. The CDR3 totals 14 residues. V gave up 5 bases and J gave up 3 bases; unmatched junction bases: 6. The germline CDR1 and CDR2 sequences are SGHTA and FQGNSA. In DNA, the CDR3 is TGTGCCAGCAGCATACAGGGGCGAGACACTGAAGCTTTCTTT. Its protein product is CASSIQGRDTEAFF.

CDR3 region: CASTIAGGSNQPQHF. The CDR3 bases are TGTGCCAGCACCATAGCGGGGGGTAGCAATCAGCCCCAGCATTTT. The chain combines TRBV7-2 with TRBJ1-5; D might be TRBD1 (5 bases). Per the germline V gene, CDR1 is SGHTA and CDR2 is FQGNSA. The germline V and J ends were trimmed by 7 bases and 0 bases, with 13 bases remaining between them. The CDR3 extends over 15 amino acids.

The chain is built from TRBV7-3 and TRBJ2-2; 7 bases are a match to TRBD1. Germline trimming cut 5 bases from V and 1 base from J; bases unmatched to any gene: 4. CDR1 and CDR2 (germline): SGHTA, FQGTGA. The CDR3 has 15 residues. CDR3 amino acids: CASSPGQLNTGELFF. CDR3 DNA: TGTGCCAGCAGCCCGGGACAGCTGAACACCGGGGAGCTGTTTTTT.

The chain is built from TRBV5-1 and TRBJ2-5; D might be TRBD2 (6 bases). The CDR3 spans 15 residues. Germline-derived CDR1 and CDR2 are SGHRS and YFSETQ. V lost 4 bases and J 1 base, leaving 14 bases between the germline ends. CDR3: CASSLTSLPQETQYF. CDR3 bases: TGCGCCAGCAGCCTTACTAGCCTCCCCCAAGAGACCCAGTACTTC.

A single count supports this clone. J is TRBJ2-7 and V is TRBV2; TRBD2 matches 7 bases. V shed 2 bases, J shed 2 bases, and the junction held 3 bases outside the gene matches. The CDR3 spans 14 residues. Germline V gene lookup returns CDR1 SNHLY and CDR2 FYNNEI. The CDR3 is CASSEMGLPYEQYF. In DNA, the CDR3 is TGTGCCAGCAGTGAAATGGGACTACCCTACGAGCAGTACTTC.

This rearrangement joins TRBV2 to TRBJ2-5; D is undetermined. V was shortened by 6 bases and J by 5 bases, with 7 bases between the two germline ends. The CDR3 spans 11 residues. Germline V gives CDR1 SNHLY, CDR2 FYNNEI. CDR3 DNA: TGTGCCAGCAGCCTACGGGAGACCCAGTACTTC. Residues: CASSLRETQYF.

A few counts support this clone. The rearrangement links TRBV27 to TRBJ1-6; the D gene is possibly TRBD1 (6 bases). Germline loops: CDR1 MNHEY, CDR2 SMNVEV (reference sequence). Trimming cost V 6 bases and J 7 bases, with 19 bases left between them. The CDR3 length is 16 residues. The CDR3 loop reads CASSRFYRDKNSPLHF. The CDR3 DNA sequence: TGTGCCAGCAGCCGCTTTTACCGGGACAAAAATTCACCCCTCCACTTT.